These 21 T cell receptor beta chains came from one sample sequenced in a study of T cell responses to AZD1222 COVID-19 vaccine. TCRdb's table, derived via immunoSEQ multiplex PCR, lists solely in-frame clones and lacks some. The sample contains over 150,000 clones, roughly 87% of which appear only once. The starting material was peripheral blood, obtained on day 0 of AZD1222 vaccination. The receptors were gathered from an adult in good health.

This sequence joins TRBV28 and TRBJ1-2; 8 nucleotides line up with TRBD1. Trimming at V came to 5 bases and at J to 4 bases, leaving 12 bases not matched to a gene. Germline CDR1 and CDR2: MDHEN and SYDVKM. The CDR3 contains 16 residues. CDR3 residues: CASSPRPRGLFYGYTF. CDR3 DNA: TGTGCCAGCAGTCCCCGACCCAGGGGGCTCTTCTATGGCTACACCTTC.

The CDR3 sequence: CASSRGLAGGSTDTQYF. The CDR3 DNA is TGCGCCAGCAGCAGAGGACTAGCGGGAGGAAGCACAGATACGCAGTATTTT. This chain uses TRBV5-1 with TRBJ2-3, with TRBD2 matching 14 bases. The CDR3 contains 17 residues. Germline V gene data show CDR1 as SGHRS and CDR2 as YFSETQ. J gave up 0 bases and V 4 bases, and 4 bases lay outside the gene matches.

The chain combines TRBV5-6 with TRBJ1-1; D might be TRBD1 (5 bases). V dropped 4 bases and J dropped 0 bases, with 16 bases sitting between them. Germline V gives CDR1 SGHDT, CDR2 YYEEEE. This CDR3 is 16 amino acids long. Here the CDR3 reads CASSLYRGVMNTEAFF. In DNA, the CDR3 is TGTGCCAGCAGCCTTTATAGGGGAGTGATGAACACTGAAGCTTTCTTT.

The V call is TRBV29-1, the J call TRBJ1-2, with unresolved D. The length of the CDR3 is 11 residues. Trimming removed 6 bases at V and 6 bases at J, with 11 bases between. Germline assignment: CDR1 SQVTM and CDR2 ANQGSEA. The CDR3 DNA follows: TGCAGCGTCGCCGACCTGGATGGCTACACCTTC. Translation gives CSVADLDGYTF.

This clone was seen only once. J is TRBJ1-2 and V is TRBV7-8, with a weak D call TRBD1 (5 bases). Deletions cut 2 bases from V and 6 bases from J, with 19 bases between. Germline lookup yields CDR1 SGHVS and CDR2 FQNEAQ. This CDR3 is built from 16 residues. CDR3 sequence: CASSLMGPTGPDGYTF. The CDR3, as DNA: TGTGCCAGCAGCTTAATGGGGCCCACAGGTCCTGATGGCTACACCTTC.

The chain uses TRBV2 and TRBJ1-1; D ambiguous. The CDR3 sequence is 15 residues long. Germline V CDR1 and CDR2: SNHLY, FYNNEI. The V gene lost 0 bases and the J gene lost 3 bases, with 11 bases spanning the gap. CDR3 in amino acids: CASSEALRSYTEAFF. CDR3 nucleotide sequence: TGTGCCAGCAGTGAAGCTCTCCGGAGCTACACTGAAGCTTTCTTT. The complete variable domain, with remaining parts taken from reference TRBV2 and TRBJ1-1, reads EPEVTQTPSHQVTQMGQEVILRCVPISNHLYFYWYRQILGQKVEFLVSFYNNEISEKSEIFDDQFSVERPDGSNFTLKIRSTKLEDSAMYFCASSEALRSYTEAFFGQGTRLTVV.

J is TRBJ2-7 and V is TRBV6-5; a possible D gene is TRBD1 (6 bases). The germline CDR1 and CDR2 sequences are MNHEY and SVGAGI. The V end was cut by 7 bases, the J end by 2 bases, with 12 bases between. The CDR3 is 13 amino acids. CDR3 DNA: TGTGCCAGCACCTCAAGGGACACCTACGAGCAGTACTTC. Translation: CASTSRDTYEQYF.

This clone has only a few counts. The chain has TRBV28 and TRBJ1-2; 8 nucleotides align to TRBD1. Germline V gene lookup returns CDR1 MDHEN and CDR2 SYDVKM. The CDR3 totals 14 residues. J lost 3 bases, V lost 7 bases, and 7 bases had no gene match. The CDR3 DNA reads as TGTGCCAGCACCTACGCAGGGGGCTACTATGGCTACACCTTC. Translating gives CASTYAGGYYGYTF.

V usage is TRBV4-1 and J usage is TRBJ2-3; D possibly corresponds to TRBD2 (5 bases). V shed 0 bases and J shed 1 base, with 8 bases lying between them. Germline V gene lookup returns CDR1 MGHRA and CDR2 YSYEKL. The CDR3 has 15 amino acids. The CDR3 DNA sequence: TGCGCCAGCAGCCAAGATGTGGGAGGCACAGATACGCAGTATTTT. Amino acids: CASSQDVGGTDTQYF.

The J gene is TRBJ2-7, the V gene TRBV10-3; TRBD1 matches 7 bases. The junction had 4 bases not matched to a gene; V was cut back by 1 base and J by 7 bases. Germline CDR1 is ENHRY and CDR2 is SYGVKD. This CDR3 has 13 amino acids. The chain's CDR3 is CAISEWDREEQYF. The CDR3 DNA sequence: TGTGCCATCAGTGAGTGGGACAGAGAGGAGCAGTACTTC.

This clone is a singleton in its sample. V and J are TRBV5-1 and TRBJ1-3; D remains ambiguous. Germline-derived CDR1 and CDR2 are SGHRS and YFSETQ. The CDR3 has 15 amino acids. Trimming removed 0 bases at V and 0 bases at J, with 7 bases between. CDR3 coding DNA: TGCGCCAGCAGCTTGGGCCAGATCTCTGGAAACACCATATATTTT. It encodes CASSLGQISGNTIYF.

The chain joins TRBV27 to TRBJ1-3, with a tentative D call TRBD1 (6 bases). The V end was cut by 6 bases, the J end by 3 bases, with 18 bases between. Germline V CDR1 and CDR2: MNHEY, SMNVEV (reference sequence). The CDR3 consists of 16 residues. The CDR3 sequence is CASSSEGVNGGNTIYF. As DNA, the CDR3 is TGTGCCAGCAGCTCGGAGGGGGTCAACGGTGGAAACACCATATATTTT.

The CDR3 region is CASSLKGRGANSPLHF. In nucleotides, the CDR3 is TGTGCCAGCAGCCTCAAGGGGCGGGGGGCGAATTCACCCCTCCACTTT. The rearrangement joins TRBV11-1 to TRBJ1-6; weak D call: TRBD1 (6 bases). The ends were cut back, 5 bases at V and 7 bases at J, with 18 bases in the middle. From germline, CDR1 is SGHAT and CDR2 FQDESV (reference sequence). The CDR3 runs to 16 residues.

CDR3 bases: TGTGCCAGCAGCTCCACCCTCATGAACACTGAAGCTTTCTTT. Residues: CASSSTLMNTEAFF. V and J are TRBV7-9 and TRBJ1-1, with no clear D. Germline loops: CDR1 SEHNR, CDR2 FQNEAQ (reference sequence). Between the trimmed V and J ends, which lost 4 bases and 0 bases, there was a span of 9 bases. This CDR3 spans 14 amino acids. Complete variable domain (other parts from reference TRBV7-9 and TRBJ1-1): DTGVSQNPRHKITKRGQNVTFRCDPISEHNRLYWYRQTLGQGPEFLTYFQNEAQLEKSRLLSDRFSAERPKGSFSTLEIQRTEQGDSAMYLCASSSTLMNTEAFFGQGTRLTVV.

The chain carries TRBV24-1 and TRBJ2-5; 7 nucleotides match TRBD1. Trimming at V came to 3 bases and at J to 3 bases, leaving 6 bases not matched to a gene. The CDR3 is made up of 15 amino acids. Germline CDR1 reads KGHDR; CDR2 reads SFDVKD. CDR3 nucleotides: TGTGCCACCAGTGATCTCCCACAGGGGAAAGAGACCCAGTACTTC. Translated, it gives CATSDLPQGKETQYF.

This chain joins TRBV5-4 and TRBJ2-3, with 11 bases lining up with TRBD2. J was trimmed by 4 bases and V by 7 bases; bases with no gene match: 8. This CDR3 comprises 15 residues. Germline CDR1 and CDR2: SGHNT and YYREEE (reference sequence). CDR3 sequence reads: CASGVAGGPPDTQYF. CDR3 bases: TGTGCCAGCGGAGTAGCGGGAGGGCCCCCAGATACGCAGTATTTT.

The genes are TRBV28 and TRBJ1-2; TRBD1 matches 7 bases. The CDR3 spans 11 residues. V shed 8 bases, J shed 6 bases, and the junction held 3 bases outside the gene matches. Germline values: CDR1 MDHEN, CDR2 SYDVKM. CDR3: CASAGTDGYTF. In DNA form, the CDR3 reads TGTGCCAGCGCCGGGACAGATGGCTACACCTTC.

The chain combines TRBV18 with TRBJ2-5; D unresolved. V was cut by 3 bases and J by 2 bases, with 10 bases left in between. Germline CDR1 KGHSH, CDR2 LQKENI. This CDR3 is built from 14 residues. In DNA, the CDR3 is TGTGCCAGCTCACCTAAGGGTCTACAAGAGACCCAGTACTTC. Its protein is CASSPKGLQETQYF.

This clone has a handful of counts. This chain connects TRBV5-4 to TRBJ2-6; TRBD1 matches at 7 bases. This CDR3 is 18 amino acids long. Germline V gene lookup returns CDR1 SGHNT and CDR2 YYREEE (reference sequence). After removal of 2 bases from V and 0 bases from J, the junction contained 8 bases not matched to a gene. This CDR3 reads CASSFGTAKYSGANVLTF. The CDR3 bases are TGTGCCAGCAGCTTCGGGACAGCCAAGTACTCTGGGGCCAACGTCCTGACTTTC.

The chain employs TRBV29-1 and TRBJ2-2; a possible D gene is TRBD2 (5 bases). The V end was cut by 5 bases, the J end by 6 bases, with 22 bases between. Per the germline V gene, CDR1 is SQVTM and CDR2 is ANQGSEA. The CDR3 length is 16 residues. CDR3 sequence reads: CSVSKIEAGKAGELFF. CDR3 sequence (DNA): TGCAGCGTTTCAAAGATAGAGGCCGGGAAGGCCGGGGAGCTGTTTTTT.

The chain links TRBV2 to TRBJ2-7, with 15 bases identical to TRBD2. Germline-derived CDR1 and CDR2 are SNHLY and FYNNEI. V gave up 7 bases and J gave up 4 bases; unmatched junction bases: 5. The CDR3 length is 15 residues. Here the CDR3 reads CASNPGLAGGYEQYF. The CDR3 DNA reads TGTGCCAGCAATCCGGGACTAGCGGGAGGATACGAGCAGTACTTC.